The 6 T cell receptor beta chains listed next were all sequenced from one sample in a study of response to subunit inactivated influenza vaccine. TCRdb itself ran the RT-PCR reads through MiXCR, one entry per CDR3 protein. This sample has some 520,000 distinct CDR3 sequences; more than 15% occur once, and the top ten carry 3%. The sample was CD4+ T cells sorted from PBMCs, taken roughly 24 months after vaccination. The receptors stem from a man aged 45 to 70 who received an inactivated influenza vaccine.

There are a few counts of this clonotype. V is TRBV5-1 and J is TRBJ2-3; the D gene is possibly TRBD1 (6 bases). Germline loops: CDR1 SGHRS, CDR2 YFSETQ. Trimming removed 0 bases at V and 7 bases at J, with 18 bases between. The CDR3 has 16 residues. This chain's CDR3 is CASSLAGGRGLNTQYF. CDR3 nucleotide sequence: TGCGCCAGCAGCTTGGCCGGCGGCAGGGGCTTAAATACGCAGTATTTT.

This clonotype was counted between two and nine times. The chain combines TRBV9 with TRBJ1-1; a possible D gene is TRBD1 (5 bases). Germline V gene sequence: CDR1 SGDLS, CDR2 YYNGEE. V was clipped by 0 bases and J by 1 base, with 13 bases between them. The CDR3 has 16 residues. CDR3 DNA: TGTGCCAGCAGCGTAGCTTTCGGGGGGAAGAACACTGAAGCTTTCTTT. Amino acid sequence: CASSVAFGGKNTEAFF. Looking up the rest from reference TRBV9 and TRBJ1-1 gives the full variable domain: DSGVTQTPKHLITATGQRVTLRCSPRSGDLSVYWYQQSLDQGLQFLIQYYNGEERAKGNILERFSAQQFPDLHSELNLSSLELGDSALYFCASSVAFGGKNTEAFFGQGTRLTVV.

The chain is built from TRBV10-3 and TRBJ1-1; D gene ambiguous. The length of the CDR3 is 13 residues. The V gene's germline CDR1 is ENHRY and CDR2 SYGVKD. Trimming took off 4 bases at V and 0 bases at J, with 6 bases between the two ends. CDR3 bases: TGTGCCATCAGTGTGGGAGTGAACACTGAAGCTTTCTTT. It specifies CAISVGVNTEAFF.

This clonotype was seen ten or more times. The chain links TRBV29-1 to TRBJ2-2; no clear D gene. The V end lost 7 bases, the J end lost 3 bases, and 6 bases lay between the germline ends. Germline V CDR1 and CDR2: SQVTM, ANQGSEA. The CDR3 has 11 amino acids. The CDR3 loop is CSGGDTGELFF. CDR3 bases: TGCAGCGGTGGGGACACCGGGGAGCTGTTTTTT.

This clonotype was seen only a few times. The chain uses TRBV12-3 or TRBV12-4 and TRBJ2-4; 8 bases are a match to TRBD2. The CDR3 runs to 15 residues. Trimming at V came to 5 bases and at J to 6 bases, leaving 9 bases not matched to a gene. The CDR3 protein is CASSPGTRRRNIQYF. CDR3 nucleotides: TGTGCCAGCAGTCCTGGGACTAGGAGGAGAAACATTCAGTACTTC.

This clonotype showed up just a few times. The CDR3, as DNA: TGTGCCAGCAGCTACCGTCGTAGAGACAATGAGCAGTTCTTC. Protein product: CASSYRRRDNEQFF. This chain links TRBV7-2 with TRBJ2-1; D not certain. Germline lookup yields CDR1 SGHTA and CDR2 FQGNSA. This CDR3 is 14 amino acids long. V was pared by 4 bases and J by 5 bases, with 12 bases between.